Sequencing of this TCR beta chain was carried out in a study of graft-versus-host responses after intestinal transplantation. Overall study context: Multivisceral, liver-intestinal, or isolated intestinal grafts were transplanted into recipients. Tacrolimus and steroids were given for about three years to all recipients after anti-thymocyte globulin induction. Study-wide results and limits: Among recipient marrow samples, GvH clones were found; some appeared first in ileum or blood.

This clone was recorded only once. Its antigen is unknown. Repertoires were generated with immunoSEQ multiplex PCR, while TCRdb's copy carries only in-frame clones and drops some. The table records some 140,000 clones, about 92% of them present only once. J was trimmed by 6 bases and V by 1 base; bases with no gene match: 10. The CDR3 sequence is 16 residues long. In germline, CDR1 is MNHNS, CDR2 SASEGT. The chain couples TRBV6-1 to TRBJ2-3, with 7 positions matching TRBD1. Sequenced here: unstimulated CD4+ T cells sorted from spleen or lymph node cells, sampled before intestinal transplant. The TCR was taken from a human donor who received an intestinal transplant. For the CDR3, the DNA is TGTGCCAGCAGTGAAGGGATCGGGGACAGACTGGATACGCAGTATTTT. Translation: CASSEGIGDRLDTQYF.